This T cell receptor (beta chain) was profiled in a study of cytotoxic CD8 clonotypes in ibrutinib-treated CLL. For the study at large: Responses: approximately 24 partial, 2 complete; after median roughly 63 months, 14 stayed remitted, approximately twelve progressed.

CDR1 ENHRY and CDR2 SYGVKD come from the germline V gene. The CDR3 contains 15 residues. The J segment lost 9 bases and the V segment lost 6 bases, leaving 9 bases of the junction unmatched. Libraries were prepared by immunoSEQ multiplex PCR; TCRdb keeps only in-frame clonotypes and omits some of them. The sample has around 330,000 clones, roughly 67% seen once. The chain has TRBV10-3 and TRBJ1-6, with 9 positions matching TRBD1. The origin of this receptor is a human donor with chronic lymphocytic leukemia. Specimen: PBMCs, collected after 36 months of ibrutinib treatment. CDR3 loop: CAIRPTGGQSSPLHF. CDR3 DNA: TGTGCCATCAGGCCTACAGGGGGCCAAAGTTCACCCCTCCACTTT.